The clone carrying this TCR beta chain was counted only a few times. The CDR3 covers 15 residues. V gave up 3 bases and J gave up 5 bases; unmatched junction bases: 10. From germline, CDR1 is SGHDT and CDR2 YYEEEE. This sample was included in a study of blood T cell repertoires in COVID-19. About the study: Researchers got acute and convalescent COVID-19 samples from the United States, Italy and Spain. PBMCs, B-cell-depleted T cells, or T cells provided the cDNA or gDNA that made up the material.

In the original processing: Estimation of nucleated cell counts was performed using reference gene primer amplification. Assay: immunoSEQ multiplex PCR; the TCRdb copy retains only in-frame clones and omits some. Clone size and V and J calls were adopted from that table, with D and trimming inferred from the DNA. The table lists more than 200,000 clones, 83% of them singletons. Sequencing input: peripheral blood. The source of this sequence is a middle-aged woman with active or convalescent COVID-19. The chain has TRBV5-6 and TRBJ2-5; 7 bases are shared with TRBD2. CDR3: CASSSLWRETETQYF. In DNA form, the CDR3 reads TGTGCCAGCAGCTCCCTTTGGCGGGAGACGGAGACCCAGTACTTC.